The 9 T cell receptor beta chains below all came from one sample that was sequenced in a study of T cell clonality in common variable immunodeficiency. Their antigen targets remain unknown. Regarding the study as a whole: Reportedly, TCR beta sequences from common variable immunodeficiency showed fewer deletions and N-nucleotide insertions.

Profiled with immunoSEQ multiplex PCR; TCRdb holds only in-frame clones, not every one. This sample shows roughly 40,000 clones and no singletons; approximately 5.6% rests with the ten largest. Sequenced: peripheral blood mononuclear cells. The source is a human donor with common variable immunodeficiency.

This clone was seen repeatedly, ten times or more. The read comes to an end 3 residues before the CDR3 does, leaving the germline J gene to fill in the end. The rearrangement uses TRBV20-1 and TRBJ1-3; TRBD1 is a possible D gene (5 bases). CDR1 and CDR2 (germline): DFQATT, SNEGSKA (reference sequence). V gave up 5 bases and J gave up 0 bases, with 8 bases separating them. There are 13 residues in the CDR3. The sequenced part of the CDR3 DNA is TGCAGTGCTCTACAGGTCTCTGGAAACACC. This gives the protein CSALQVSGNT. The whole CDR3 reads CSALQVSGNTIYF.

A word on this clone: The sequence runs out 3 residues before the end of the CDR3; the remainder is reconstructed from the germline J gene. This chain connects TRBV18 to TRBJ1-5, with D maybe TRBD1 (5 bases). CDR1 KGHSH and CDR2 LQKENI come from the germline V gene. The length of the CDR3 is 14 residues. The germline V and J ends were trimmed by 2 bases and 7 bases, with 12 bases remaining between them. The sequenced part of the CDR3 DNA is TGTGCCAGCTCACCAGGGGACCGGGGGCAGCCC. It yields the protein CASSPGDRGQP. In full, the CDR3 is CASSPGDRGQPQHF. Supplemented by reference TRBV18 and TRBJ1-5, the full variable domain reads NAGVMQNPRHLVRRRGQEARLRCSPMKGHSHVYWYRQLPEEGLKFMVYLQKENIIDESGMPKERFSAEFPKEGPSILRIQQVVRGDSAAYFCASSPGDRGQPQHFGDGTRLSIL.

In its sample, this clone was seen a few times. The read falls 3 residues short of the CDR3 end, and the missing part is taken from the germline J gene. The gene calls are TRBV2 and TRBJ2-2; 9 nucleotides line up with TRBD2. Germline loops: CDR1 SNHLY, CDR2 FYNNEI. Losses at the gene ends were 7 bases for V and 7 bases for J; bases not matched to a gene: 4. This CDR3 has 13 residues. The CDR3 sequence is CASMRREGGELFF. The sequenced CDR3 bases are TGTGCCAGCATGCGGCGGGAGGGCGGGGAG.

By sample fraction, this clone is medium-sized. The read ends 3 residues shy of where the CDR3 ends; the end is completed using the germline J gene. V gene TRBV5-1 combines with J gene TRBJ1-5, with D perhaps matching TRBD1 (6 bases). The CDR3 contains 19 residues. The germline gives CDR1 SGHRS, CDR2 YFSETQ. Between the trimmed V and J ends, which lost 0 bases and 1 base, there was a span of 20 bases. The sequenced CDR3 bases are TGCGCCAGCAGCTTGGGTTCCGGGACACAGAGGACCAGCAATCAGCCC. Encoded protein: CASSLGSGTQRTSNQP. The entire CDR3 is CASSLGSGTQRTSNQPQHF.

There are a few counts of this clone. The CDR3 end is not reached by the read, which stops 3 residues before it; the germline J gene fills it in. This sequence joins TRBV5-1 and TRBJ2-7, with a possible D match to TRBD2 (6 bases). The CDR3 has 14 residues. The germline V gene has CDR1 SGHRS and CDR2 YFSETQ. Trimming took 5 bases from V and 2 from J, leaving 14 bases between them. CDR3 in amino acids: CASRVSGNTYEQYF. CDR3 bases read: TGCGCCAGCAGGGTTAGCGGAAATACCTACGAG.

This clone was counted ten times or more. The read ends 3 residues before the CDR3 terminus; that terminus is restored from the germline J gene. The chain uses TRBV20-1 and TRBJ1-2; the D gene is possibly TRBD1 (5 bases). V was shortened by 1 base and J by 1 base, with 16 bases between the two germline ends. The CDR3 consists of 16 residues. CDR1 and CDR2 (germline): DFQATT, SNEGSKA (reference sequence). The CDR3 spells CSARGPGQIFNYGYTF. CDR3 bases read: TGCAGTGCTAGAGGTCCAGGGCAAATCTTTAACTATGGC.

Notes on this clone: The read is 3 residues too short to cover the CDR3 end, so that end is filled in from the germline J gene. The gene calls are TRBV19 and TRBJ2-1; 11 nucleotides agree with TRBD2. CDR1 LNHDA and CDR2 SQIVND come from the germline V gene (reference sequence). V shed 0 bases and J 7 bases; nucleotides not matched to a gene: 20. The CDR3 has 21 amino acids. The part of the CDR3 DNA that was read is TGTGCCAGTAGTATAGACTTTTGGGGACTAGCGGCAAACCGACCTCGGAATGAG. Protein: CASSIDFWGLAANRPRNE. In full, the CDR3 reads CASSIDFWGLAANRPRNEQFF.

Of note for this clone: The CDR3 end lies 3 residues beyond the end of the read and is filled in from the germline J gene. V is TRBV5-6 and J is TRBJ2-7; 8 bases map to TRBD1. The germline V gene has CDR1 SGHDT and CDR2 YYEEEE. After removal of 4 bases from V and 0 bases from J, the junction contained 3 bases not matched to a gene. This CDR3 spans 14 amino acids. The covered CDR3 bases are TGTGCCAGCAGCCCGGACAGGGACTCCTACGAG. Protein sequence: CASSPDRDSYE. The CDR3 as a whole reads CASSPDRDSYEQYF.

This clone was detected a few times. The missing CDR3 end, 3 residues past where the read stops, is filled in from the germline J gene. V gene TRBV2 combines with J gene TRBJ1-5, with D perhaps TRBD1 (6 bases). The germline gives CDR1 SNHLY, CDR2 FYNNEI. The CDR3 totals 15 residues. The ends were cut back, 6 bases at V and 6 bases at J, with 18 bases in the middle. Partial CDR3 DNA: TGTGCCAGCAGGACCGGGGACATTAGAACTCAGCCC. Its translation is CASRTGDIRTQP. The entire CDR3 reads CASRTGDIRTQPQHF.